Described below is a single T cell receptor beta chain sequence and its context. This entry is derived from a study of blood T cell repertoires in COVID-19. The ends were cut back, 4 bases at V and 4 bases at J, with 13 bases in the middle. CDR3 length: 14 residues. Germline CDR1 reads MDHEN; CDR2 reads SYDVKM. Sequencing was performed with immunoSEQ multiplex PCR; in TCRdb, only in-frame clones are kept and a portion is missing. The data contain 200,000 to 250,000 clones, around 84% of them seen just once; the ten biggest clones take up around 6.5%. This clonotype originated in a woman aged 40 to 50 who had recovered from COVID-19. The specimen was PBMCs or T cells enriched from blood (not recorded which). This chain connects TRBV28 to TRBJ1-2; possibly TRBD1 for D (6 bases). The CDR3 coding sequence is TGTGCCAGCAGTTCTCAGGGGCAGAGCTATGGCTACACCTTC. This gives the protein CASSSQGQSYGYTF.